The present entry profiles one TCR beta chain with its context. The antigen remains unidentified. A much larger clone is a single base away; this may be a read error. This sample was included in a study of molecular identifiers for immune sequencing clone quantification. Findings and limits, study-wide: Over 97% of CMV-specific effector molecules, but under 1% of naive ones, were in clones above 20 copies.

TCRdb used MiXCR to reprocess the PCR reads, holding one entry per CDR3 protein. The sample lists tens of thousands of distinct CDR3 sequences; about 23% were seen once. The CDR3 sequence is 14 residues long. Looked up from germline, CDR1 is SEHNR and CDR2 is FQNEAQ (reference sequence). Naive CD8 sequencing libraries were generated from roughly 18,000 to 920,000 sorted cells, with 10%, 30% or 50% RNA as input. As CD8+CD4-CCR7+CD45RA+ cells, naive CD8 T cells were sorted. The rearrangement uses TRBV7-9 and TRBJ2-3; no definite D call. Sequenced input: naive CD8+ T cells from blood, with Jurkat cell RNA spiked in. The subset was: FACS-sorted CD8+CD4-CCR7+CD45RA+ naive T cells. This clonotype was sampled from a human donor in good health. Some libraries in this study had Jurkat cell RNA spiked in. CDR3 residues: CASSLALAPDTQCF. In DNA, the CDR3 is TGTGCCAGCAGCTTAGCGCTGGCCCCAGATACGCAGTGTTTT.